Sequencing of this TCR beta chain was carried out in a study of T cell repertoires in cytomegalovirus infection. Turning to the study itself: Matching HLA type and CMV infection were both indicated by public TCR beta signatures.

General study results and limits: HLA-C-restricted TCR beta clonotypes specific for CMV led the ex vivo response. Frequencies of public TCR beta families were cumulated, and this identified carriers of CMV plus the relevant HLA.

This CDR3 region has 13 residues. CDR1 and CDR2 (germline): LGHNA, YNFKEQ. V shed 2 bases and J 8 bases; nucleotides not matched to a gene: 1. As for this clonotype: Its antigen is not identified.

TCRdb independently ran MiXCR on the reads; one entry per CDR3 protein. This sample has some 230,000 distinct CDR3 sequences; 22% occur once, and the top ten carry approximately 18%. The chain joins TRBV4-2 to TRBJ1-5; 9 nucleotides agree with TRBD1. Sequenced: CD8+ T cells from PBMCs. The TCR sequence derives from a human donor in good health (CMV status not recorded). Some clones in this sample may be carry-over from other donors' samples. CDR3 sequence: CASSQTGGEPQHF. CDR3 nucleotide sequence: TGTGCCAGCAGCCAAACAGGGGGCGAGCCCCAGCATTTT.